Listed below are T cell receptor beta chains from one sample, sequenced in a study of T cell responses to AZD1222 COVID-19 vaccine. Sequencing used immunoSEQ multiplex PCR; TCRdb keeps in-frame clones, though not all of them. The data show 150,000 or so clones, around 90% seen once. The sample here was peripheral blood, taken on day 0 of AZD1222 vaccination. The origin of the receptors is an adult in good health. CDR3s include the opening cysteine and the closing phenylalanine or tryptophan. Each record gives: V gene, CDR3 length, D gene, J gene, clone size, CDR3 DNA, CDR3 protein. The D gene is left open where the match is weak. Not all rows give a size; the values are once, few, many and, for expanded clones, a class.

TRBV7-2,13,NA,TRBJ1-2,NA,TGTGCCAGCAGCTTAGGGGTGGACTATGGCTACACCTTC,CASSLGVDYGYTF
TRBV7-2,15,NA,TRBJ1-4,NA,TGTGCCAGCAGCTTAGACGGACAGTATTACGAAAAACTGTTTTTT,CASSLDGQYYEKLFF
TRBV5-4,13,NA,TRBJ2-1,once,TGTGCCAGCAGCGGGGGGTCGTTCAATGAGCAGTTCTTC,CASSGGSFNEQFF
TRBV7-2,15,NA,TRBJ1-2,few,TGTGCCAGCAGTCTAACAGGGACTCCTAACTATGGCTACACCTTC,CASSLTGTPNYGYTF
TRBV10-3,18,TRBD2,TRBJ2-3,NA,TGTGCCATCAGTGAGTTTGCCTCTAGCGGGGGGCAGCAGGATACGCAGTATTTT,CAISEFASSGGQQDTQYF
TRBV4-3,17,NA,TRBJ2-1,once,TGCGCCAGCAGCCAAGACGGGAGCGGGCGGGGCCTTGGCGAGCAGTTCTTC,CASSQDGSGRGLGEQFF
TRBV27,15,NA,TRBJ1-4,NA,TGTGCCAGCAGTTTATCGCGGCAGGCCCTAGGAAAACTGTTTTTT,CASSLSRQALGKLFF
TRBV27,13,NA,TRBJ1-6,NA,TGTGCCAGCTCAGGTTACCATAATTCACCCCTCCACTTT,CASSGYHNSPLHF
TRBV18,12,NA,TRBJ2-7,once,TGTGCCAGCTCACCAGTGGTAGGGGAGCAGTACTTC,CASSPVVGEQYF
TRBV3-1/TRBV3-2,18,TRBD1,TRBJ2-2,NA,TGTGCCAGCAGCCAAGCTCCGGCGGGACAGGGGAGGGCCGGGGAGCTGTTTTTT,CASSQAPAGQGRAGELFF
TRBV11-2,13,TRBD1,TRBJ1-5,NA,TGTGCCAGCAGCCTCAGGGGGCTGACGCCCCAGCATTTT,CASSLRGLTPQHF
TRBV28,13,NA,TRBJ2-1,NA,TGTGCCAGCAGTTTCCCTAGACGGGGTGAGCAGTTCTTC,CASSFPRRGEQFF
TRBV5-5,14,NA,TRBJ1-1,NA,TGTGCCAGCAGCTTGGCAGTAAACCCAACTGAAGCTTTCTTT,CASSLAVNPTEAFF
TRBV5-1,16,TRBD2,TRBJ2-1,NA,TGCGCCAGCAGTCGCCGGACTAGCGGGGGATACAATGAGCAGTTCTTC,CASSRRTSGGYNEQFF
TRBV6-6,15,TRBD1,TRBJ1-6,NA,TGTGCCAGCACAACCGGGACAGCCTATAATTCACCCCTCCACTTT,CASTTGTAYNSPLHF
TRBV28,15,TRBD2,TRBJ2-2,NA,TGTGCCAGCAGTCGCGGGGGGCCCAACACCGGGGAGCTGTTTTTT,CASSRGGPNTGELFF
TRBV11-2,15,TRBD2,TRBJ2-1,NA,TGTGCCAGCAGCAAAACTAGCGGGGGGGCCTATGAGCAGTTCTTC,CASSKTSGGAYEQFF
TRBV5-8,15,NA,TRBJ1-5,NA,TGTGCCAGCAGCTTTGGACCTCGCTTCAATCAGCCCCAGCATTTT,CASSFGPRFNQPQHF
TRBV2,13,NA,TRBJ2-7,NA,TGTGCCAGCTCGAAAACTAGGGAACGGGGCCCGTACTTC,CASSKTRERGPYF
TRBV6-5,15,NA,TRBJ1-5,NA,TGTGCCAGCAGATCCCAGGTCTATAGCAATCAGCCCCAGCATTTT,CASRSQVYSNQPQHF
TRBV6-5,13,NA,TRBJ2-5,NA,TGTGCCAGCAGCGAGAGGGAAATCGAGACCCAGTACTTC,CASSEREIETQYF
TRBV5-1,15,TRBD1,TRBJ1-6,once,TGCGCCAGCTCGGACTTCGGGACAGGGAATTCACCCCTCCACTTT,CASSDFGTGNSPLHF
TRBV19,14,TRBD1,TRBJ2-1,NA,TGTGCCAGTGGGCGGACAGGGTTTGACAATGAGCAGTTCTTC,CASGRTGFDNEQFF
TRBV11-2,12,NA,TRBJ2-3,NA,TGTGCCAGCGCACCTGGGTCCGATACGCAGTATTTT,CASAPGSDTQYF
TRBV9,13,TRBD1,TRBJ2-5,NA,TGTGCCAGCAGGGGACAGGGCCAAGAGACCCATTACTTC,CASRGQGQETHYF
TRBV7-2,14,NA,TRBJ1-2,NA,TGTGCCAGCACGCCCATGAGGGGCGGCTATGGCTACACCTTC,CASTPMRGGYGYTF
TRBV27,12,NA,TRBJ1-1,NA,TGTGCCAGCAGCCATCCGAGGGCTGAAGCTTTCTTT,CASSHPRAEAFF
TRBV5-1,13,NA,TRBJ1-2,NA,TGCGCCAGCAGCTCCACAGGGAACTATGGCTACACCTTC,CASSSTGNYGYTF
TRBV27,14,NA,TRBJ2-1,once,TGTGCCAGCAGTGATGAGGAACGCCGGGGTGAGCAGTTCTTC,CASSDEERRGEQFF
TRBV19,13,NA,TRBJ2-5,NA,TGTGCCAGTAGTCTAGGACAGTTGGGGACCCAGTACTTC,CASSLGQLGTQYF
TRBV7-2,12,NA,TRBJ1-5,NA,TGTGCCAGCAGCTTACAGGGTCAGCCCCAGCATTTT,CASSLQGQPQHF
TRBV7-2,15,NA,TRBJ2-5,NA,TGTGCCAGCAGCTTAGGGGGGAGCCCTCCAGAGACCCAGTACTTC,CASSLGGSPPETQYF
TRBV13,14,TRBD2,TRBJ2-7,once,TGTGCCAGCAGGTACGGGGGGAGCTCCTACGAGCAGTACTTC,CASRYGGSSYEQYF
TRBV4-3,15,NA,TRBJ1-2,NA,TGCGCCAGCAGCCCCACAGCTGCCGTCCACTATGGCTACACCTTC,CASSPTAAVHYGYTF
TRBV4-3,17,TRBD1,TRBJ2-7,NA,TGCGCCAGCAGCCAAGAATTTTGGGGGACAGCTGATTACGAGCAGTACTTC,CASSQEFWGTADYEQYF
TRBV6-5,13,NA,TRBJ1-6,NA,TGTGCCAGCAGTTACACTAGGGAATCACCCCTCCACTTT,CASSYTRESPLHF